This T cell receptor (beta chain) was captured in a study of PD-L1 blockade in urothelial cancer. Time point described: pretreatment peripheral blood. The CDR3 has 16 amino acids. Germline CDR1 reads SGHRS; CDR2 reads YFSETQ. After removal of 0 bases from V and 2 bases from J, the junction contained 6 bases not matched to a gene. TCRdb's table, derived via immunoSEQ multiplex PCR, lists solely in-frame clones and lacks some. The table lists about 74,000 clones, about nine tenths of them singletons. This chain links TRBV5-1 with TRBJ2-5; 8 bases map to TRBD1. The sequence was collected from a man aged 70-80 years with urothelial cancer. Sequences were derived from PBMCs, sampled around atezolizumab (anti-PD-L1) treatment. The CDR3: CASSLGQGAFQETQYF. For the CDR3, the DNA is TGCGCCAGCAGCTTGGGCCAGGGGGCGTTTCAAGAGACCCAGTACTTC.